This entry lists 25 T cell receptor beta chains sequenced from one sample in a study of type 1 regulatory T cells. One entry per CDR3 protein, called by TCRdb with MiXCR from the reads. The sample shows about 42,000 distinct CDR3 sequences, 9.5% to 15% of them seen only once. These TCRs' antigens remain unknown. Sample: cultured non-Tr1 T cells, either the whole culture or a sorted T cell fraction (not recorded which). The source is a human donor in good health.

The rearrangement links TRBV20-1 to TRBJ2-7; TRBD2 matches at 9 bases. With 2 bases clipped from V and 2 bases from J, the junction kept 4 bases outside the gene matches. Germline lookup yields CDR1 DFQATT and CDR2 SNEGSKA (reference sequence). This CDR3 has 14 residues. CDR3 DNA sequence: TGCAGTGCTAGAAAGACTAGCGGAACCTACGAGCAGTACTTC. Its translation is CSARKTSGTYEQYF.

CDR3 amino acids: CASSKEWTVTMYEQYF. CDR3 DNA: TGTGCCAGCAGCAAAGAATGGACAGTGACTATGTACGAGCAGTACTTC. This chain joins TRBV21-1 and TRBJ2-7; the table's D call of TRBD1 was not tested on the DNA. TRBV21-1 counts as a pseudogene. CDR3 length: 16 residues.

The chain combines TRBV7-2 with TRBJ2-5; TRBD2 matches at 11 bases. V was pared by 4 bases and J by 5 bases, with 9 bases of the junction left unmatched. The length of the CDR3 is 16 residues. The V gene's germline CDR1 is SGHTA and CDR2 FQGNSA. The CDR3 nucleotides read TGTGCCAGCAGCTCCCGTAGCGGGAGGGATGGGGAGACCCAGTACTTC. It translates to CASSSRSGRDGETQYF.

Ten or more counts support this clonotype. The V and J genes are TRBV14 and TRBJ2-1; TRBD2 matches at 10 bases. The CDR3 runs to 15 residues. The trim removed 1 base at V and 12 bases at J, leaving 9 bases unmatched. Looked up from germline, CDR1 is SGHDN and CDR2 is FVKESK. CDR3 sequence: CASSQVSSGRGGQFF. The DNA for the CDR3 is TGTGCCAGCAGCCAAGTCTCTAGCGGGAGAGGCGGGCAGTTCTTC.

This clonotype was seen ten or more times. This sequence joins TRBV15 and TRBJ2-6, with D maybe TRBD2 (5 bases). This CDR3 region has 15 residues. The V and J ends lost 3 bases and 3 bases respectively, with 9 bases between them. Per the germline V gene, CDR1 is LNHNV and CDR2 is YYDKDF (reference sequence). The CDR3 loop reads CATSRAGSGANVLTF. CDR3 DNA: TGTGCCACCAGCAGGGCGGGTAGTGGGGCCAACGTCCTGACTTTC.

Ten or more counts support this clonotype. This chain joins TRBV6-1 and TRBJ2-7; unclear D gene. Germline CDR1 MNHNS, CDR2 SASEGT. The CDR3 totals 13 residues. V was pared by 10 bases and J by 3 bases, with 16 bases between. CDR3 protein: CATTGLNFYEQYF. In DNA, the CDR3 is TGTGCCACCACCGGATTAAACTTCTACGAGCAGTACTTC.

This clonotype came up many times. This sequence joins TRBV5-5 and TRBJ2-7; D is tentatively TRBD1 or TRBD2 (5 bases each). The CDR3 length is 15 residues. Germline CDR1 is SGHKS and CDR2 is YYEKEE (reference sequence). With 4 bases removed from V and 0 bases from J, the gap between germline ends came to 14 bases. The DNA of the CDR3 is TGTGCCAGCAGCCGGGGACGGGTCGTCTCCTACGAGCAGTACTTC. As protein: CASSRGRVVSYEQYF.

By sample fraction, this clonotype is medium-sized. The rearrangement links TRBV29-1 to TRBJ2-6, with unresolved D. There are 12 residues in the CDR3. From germline, CDR1 is SQVTM and CDR2 ANQGSEA. Trimming took 5 bases from V and 2 from J, leaving 4 bases between them. This chain's CDR3 is CSVSAGANVLTF. The CDR3 DNA follows: TGCAGCGTTTCGGCTGGGGCCAACGTCCTGACTTTC.

V and J are TRBV29-1 and TRBJ1-5; D is perhaps TRBD1 (6 bases). V gave up 1 base and J gave up 4 bases, with 11 bases separating them. CDR1 SQVTM and CDR2 ANQGSEA come from the germline V gene. This CDR3 comprises 14 residues. Written as DNA, the CDR3 is TGCAGCGTTGAAGTGGGGGGCGCGAATCAGCCCCAGCATTTT. Its translation is CSVEVGGANQPQHF.

This clonotype was recorded a few times. This chain links TRBV12-3 or TRBV12-4 with TRBJ1-6, with 7 bases identical to TRBD1. Trimming cost V 0 bases and J 9 bases; bases outside gene matches: 2. This CDR3 is built from 14 residues. The CDR3 reads CASSLAGGSSPLHF. DNA for the CDR3: TGTGCCAGCAGTTTAGCAGGGGGCAGTTCACCCCTCCACTTT.

This clonotype has a count of ten or more. J is TRBJ2-5 and V is TRBV11-3; 7 nucleotides agree with TRBD2. This CDR3 has 15 residues. Germline loops: CDR1 SGHNT, CDR2 YENEEA. V shed 9 bases, J shed 5 bases, and the junction held 15 bases outside the gene matches. CDR3 region: CARPSPGLKGETQYF. The CDR3 DNA reads TGTGCCAGACCATCTCCGGGACTAAAAGGGGAGACCCAGTACTTC.

This clonotype occurred many times. The genes are TRBV29-1 and TRBJ1-1; D is undetermined. V lost 4 bases and J 0 bases, leaving 3 bases between the germline ends. The CDR3 is made up of 11 amino acids. In germline, CDR1 is SQVTM, CDR2 ANQGSEA. CDR3: CSVVLNTEAFF. DNA for the CDR3: TGCAGCGTTGTCCTGAACACTGAAGCTTTCTTT. Full variable domain (remainder filled in from reference TRBV29-1 and TRBJ1-1): SAVISQKPSRDICQRGTSLTIQCQVDSQVTMMFWYRQQPGQSLTLIATANQGSEATYESGFVIDKFPISRPNLTFSTLTVSNMSPEDSSIYLCSVVLNTEAFFGQGTRLTVV.

The table lists this clonotype with many counts. The V and J genes are TRBV20-1 and TRBJ2-7; 8 bases are a match to TRBD2. The ends lost 1 base at V and 2 bases at J; junction bases unmatched: 7. The CDR3 consists of 15 residues. Per the germline V gene, CDR1 is DFQATT and CDR2 is SNEGSKA (reference sequence). CDR3 region: CSARGPGGGPYEQYF. In DNA form, the CDR3 reads TGCAGTGCTAGAGGCCCTGGCGGGGGGCCCTACGAGCAGTACTTC.

The chain employs TRBV7-9 and TRBJ1-2; D is undetermined. Trimming removed 5 bases at V and 5 bases at J, with 12 bases between. The germline V gene encodes CDR1 SEHNR and CDR2 FQNEAQ (reference sequence). The CDR3 totals 13 residues. CDR3 sequence (DNA): TGTGCCAGCAGCCCAACGGACGGATATGGCTACACCTTC. Its protein is CASSPTDGYGYTF.

The chain employs TRBV11-2 and TRBJ2-7; the D is unclear. The germline V gene has CDR1 SGHAT and CDR2 FQNNGV. This CDR3 is built from 11 residues. Trimming removed 4 bases at V and 4 bases at J, with 5 bases between. CDR3 amino acids: CASSSVYEQYF. Here the CDR3 DNA reads TGTGCCAGCAGCTCGGTTTACGAGCAGTACTTC.

The table lists this clonotype with many counts. The J gene is TRBJ1-5, the V gene TRBV2; TRBD1 aligns across 10 bases. The V gene's germline CDR1 is SNHLY and CDR2 FYNNEI. This CDR3 comprises 14 residues. Trimming cost V 4 bases and J 6 bases; bases outside gene matches: 3. The CDR3 reads CASSGTGGSQPQHF. CDR3 in DNA: TGTGCCAGCAGTGGGACAGGGGGTAGTCAGCCCCAGCATTTT.

The table lists this clonotype with many counts. The J gene is TRBJ1-5, the V gene TRBV20-1; D remains unclear. The length of the CDR3 is 18 residues. The V gene's germline CDR1 is DFQATT and CDR2 SNEGSKA (reference sequence). Trimming removed 0 bases at V and 1 base at J, with 19 bases between. CDR3 sequence reads: CSARDHIKSGRSNQPQHF. Here the CDR3 DNA reads TGCAGTGCTAGAGATCACATTAAAAGCGGCAGGAGCAATCAGCCCCAGCATTTT.

This clonotype was seen at least ten times. The gene calls are TRBV5-1 and TRBJ2-2; D is possibly TRBD2 (6 bases). This CDR3 region has 14 residues. Germline V gene sequence: CDR1 SGHRS, CDR2 YFSETQ. Deletions cut 5 bases from V and 0 bases from J, with 8 bases between. CDR3 residues: CASSSGPNTGELFF. The CDR3, as DNA: TGCGCCAGCAGTAGCGGCCCGAACACCGGGGAGCTGTTTTTT.

This clonotype came up many times. This chain joins TRBV5-1 and TRBJ2-5; 8 bases line up with TRBD2. V lost 1 base and J lost 5; bases outside the gene matches: 7. This CDR3 has 15 residues. Germline V gives CDR1 SGHRS, CDR2 YFSETQ. The CDR3 spells CASSLSAGASETQYF. The DNA of the CDR3 is TGCGCCAGCAGCTTGTCAGCGGGGGCAAGCGAGACCCAGTACTTC.

This clonotype appeared many times. This chain links TRBV5-1 with TRBJ2-1, with 8 bases matching TRBD2. Per germline, CDR1 SGHRS and CDR2 YFSETQ. CDR3 length: 12 amino acids. Trimming at V came to 5 bases and at J to 5 bases, leaving 0 bases not matched to a gene. CDR3 in DNA: TGCGCCAGCAGACTAGCGGACAATGAGCAGTTCTTC. It encodes CASRLADNEQFF.

This clonotype was found many times. The chain joins TRBV9 to TRBJ2-7; D is unresolved. This CDR3 is 16 amino acids long. Trimming removed 0 bases from V and 0 bases from J, with 13 bases in between. Germline V gene lookup returns CDR1 SGDLS and CDR2 YYNGEE. CDR3 residues: CASSVGGTTFSYEQYF. CDR3 DNA: TGTGCCAGCAGCGTAGGGGGTACCACCTTCTCCTACGAGCAGTACTTC. The complete variable domain, with remaining parts taken from reference TRBV9 and TRBJ2-7, reads DSGVTQTPKHLITATGQRVTLRCSPRSGDLSVYWYQQSLDQGLQFLIQYYNGEERAKGNILERFSAQQFPDLHSELNLSSLELGDSALYFCASSVGGTTFSYEQYFGPGTRLTVT.

This clonotype was detected ten times or more. The chain combines TRBV11-2 with TRBJ2-7, with unresolved D. Per germline, CDR1 SGHAT and CDR2 FQNNGV. V was trimmed by 5 bases and J by 6 bases, leaving 32 bases between them. This CDR3 comprises 19 residues. Here the CDR3 DNA reads TGTGCCAGCAGCCCCCGCTTATCCGCGGTCGTCTCCATTGTAGCCGAGCAGTACTTC. Translated: CASSPRLSAVVSIVAEQYF.

The chain combines TRBV20-1 with TRBJ2-7; D may be TRBD1 or TRBD2 (5 bases each). Germline-derived CDR1 and CDR2 are DFQATT and SNEGSKA (reference sequence). The CDR3 is made up of 13 amino acids. The CDR3 nucleotides read TGCAGCGGGGCGCAGGGAAGTCCCTACGAGCAGTACTTC. Its protein product is CSGAQGSPYEQYF.

This clonotype has a count of ten or more. V and J are TRBV10-2 and TRBJ2-5; D is uncertain. The ends were cut back, 4 bases at V and 1 base at J, with 7 bases in the middle. The CDR3 has 13 residues. Germline V lookup: CDR1 WSHSY, CDR2 SAAADI. As DNA, the CDR3 is TGCGCCAGCAGTGTAAGCCGCCAAGAGACCCAGTACTTC. This encodes CASSVSRQETQYF.

This clonotype was seen repeatedly, ten times or more. The chain uses TRBV5-4 and TRBJ2-2; 11 bases agree with TRBD2. This CDR3 is built from 15 residues. The germline gives CDR1 SGHNT, CDR2 YYREEE (reference sequence). Germline trimming cut 4 bases from V and 5 bases from J; bases unmatched to any gene: 4. This CDR3 reads CASSGASGRTGELFF. The CDR3 nucleotides read TGTGCCAGCAGCGGGGCTAGCGGGAGGACCGGGGAGCTGTTTTTT. Full variable domain (rest looked up from reference TRBV5-4 and TRBJ2-2): ETGVTQSPTHLIKTRGQQVTLRCSSQSGHNTVSWYQQALGQGPQFIFQYYREEENGRGNFPPRFSGLQFPNYSSELNVNALELDDSALYLCASSGASGRTGELFFGEGSRLTVL.